The next 6 T cell receptor beta chains were all read from a single sample in a study of T cell changes during pregnancy in multiple sclerosis. The repertoire was sequenced with immunoSEQ multiplex PCR; TCRdb's copy has only in-frame clones and lacks some. Altogether more than 55,000 clones are present, approximately 86% being singletons, with the ten largest covering approximately 0.4%. The sequenced sample was CD4+ T cells from peripheral blood mononuclear cells, obtained in the third trimester of pregnancy. These receptors were collected from a female donor with multiple sclerosis, enrolled in a pregnancy study.

This clone is a singleton in its sample. The chain uses TRBV30 and TRBJ1-1; D possibly corresponds to TRBD1 (6 bases). With 4 bases removed from V and 3 bases from J, the gap between germline ends came to 12 bases. This CDR3 is built from 13 residues. Per germline, CDR1 GTSNPN and CDR2 SVGIG (reference sequence). The DNA of the CDR3 is TGTGCCTGGAACAGGGACCGAGACACTGAAGCTTTCTTT. It translates to CAWNRDRDTEAFF.

The gene calls are TRBV5-6 and TRBJ1-2, with TRBD1 matching 7 bases. CDR3 length: 16 residues. Germline V lookup: CDR1 SGHDT, CDR2 YYEEEE. V lost 6 bases to trimming and J lost 4 bases; unmatched junction nucleotides: 15. The DNA of the CDR3 is TGTGCCAGCATCCTGGGGACAGCTCCTTTGATCTATGGCTACACCTTC. It encodes CASILGTAPLIYGYTF.

This clone has more than one count but fewer than ten. The chain employs TRBV5-1 and TRBJ1-6; D possibly corresponds to TRBD1 (6 bases). The CDR3 extends over 14 amino acids. Germline V lookup: CDR1 SGHRS, CDR2 YFSETQ. V gave up 3 bases and J gave up 10 bases, with 14 bases separating them. The CDR3 reads CASSSGDIGSPLHF. The CDR3 nucleotides are TGCGCCAGCAGCTCCGGGGACATAGGGTCACCCCTCCACTTT.

This sequence joins TRBV27 and TRBJ1-2, with TRBD1 matching over 9 bases. In germline, CDR1 is MNHEY, CDR2 SMNVEV (reference sequence). There are 13 residues in the CDR3. V lost 6 bases and J lost 2; bases outside the gene matches: 1. Written as DNA, the CDR3 is TGTGCCAGCAGGGGGACAGGGAACTATGGCTACACCTTC. Its translation: CASRGTGNYGYTF.

The V and J genes are TRBV5-4 and TRBJ2-3, with 8 bases matching TRBD1. The CDR3 is made up of 15 amino acids. Germline CDR1 reads SGHNT; CDR2 reads YYREEE (reference sequence). J gave up 5 bases and V 0 bases, and 5 bases lay outside the gene matches. CDR3: CASSLDRGIQDTQYF. CDR3 in DNA: TGTGCCAGCAGCTTGGACAGGGGGATACAAGATACGCAGTATTTT. Drawing the rest from reference TRBV5-4 and TRBJ2-3, the complete variable domain is ETGVTQSPTHLIKTRGQQVTLRCSSQSGHNTVSWYQQALGQGPQFIFQYYREEENGRGNFPPRFSGLQFPNYSSELNVNALELDDSALYLCASSLDRGIQDTQYFGPGTRLTVL.

V gene TRBV25-1 combines with J gene TRBJ2-1, with 11 bases aligning to TRBD2. The CDR3 loop spans 16 amino acids. Germline values: CDR1 MGHDK, CDR2 SYGVNS. V shed 0 bases, J shed 5 bases, and the junction held 3 bases outside the gene matches. The CDR3 sequence: CASSEYALAGDNEQFF. CDR3 bases: TGTGCCAGCAGTGAATATGCACTAGCGGGAGACAATGAGCAGTTCTTC.